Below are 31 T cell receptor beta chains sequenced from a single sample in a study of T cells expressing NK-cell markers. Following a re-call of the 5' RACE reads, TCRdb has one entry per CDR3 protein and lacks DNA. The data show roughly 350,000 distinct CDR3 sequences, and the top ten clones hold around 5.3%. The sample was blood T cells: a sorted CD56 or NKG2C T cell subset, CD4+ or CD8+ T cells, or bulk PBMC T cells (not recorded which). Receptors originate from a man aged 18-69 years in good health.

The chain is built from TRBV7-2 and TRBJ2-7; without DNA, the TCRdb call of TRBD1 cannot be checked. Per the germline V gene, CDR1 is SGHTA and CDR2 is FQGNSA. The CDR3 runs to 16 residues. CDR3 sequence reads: CASSALGVVSSYEQYF.

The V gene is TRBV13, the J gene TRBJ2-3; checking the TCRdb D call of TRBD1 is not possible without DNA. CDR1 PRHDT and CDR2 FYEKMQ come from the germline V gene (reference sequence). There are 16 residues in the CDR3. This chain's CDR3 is CASSWERGRITDTQYF.

This CDR3 is CASSPVGGSTDTQYF. The gene calls are TRBV7-9 and TRBJ2-3; checking the TCRdb D call of TRBD2 is not possible without DNA. Germline V gene sequence: CDR1 SEHNR, CDR2 FQNEAQ (reference sequence). This CDR3 is built from 15 residues.

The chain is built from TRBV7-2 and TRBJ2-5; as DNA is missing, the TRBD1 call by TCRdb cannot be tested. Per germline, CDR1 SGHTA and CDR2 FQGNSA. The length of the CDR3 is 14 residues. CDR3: CASSPLWSRETQYF.

The CDR3 reads CASSLAGPGTQYF. The chain uses TRBV7-2 and TRBJ2-5; no DNA is available, so the TRBD2 call from TCRdb remains unchecked. Germline lookup yields CDR1 SGHTA and CDR2 FQGNSA. The length of the CDR3 is 13 residues.

CDR3 amino acids: CATVDRELQPQHF. This chain joins TRBV24-1 and TRBJ1-5; the D gene TCRdb calls, TRBD1, cannot be checked with no DNA. Germline V gene data show CDR1 as KGHDR and CDR2 as SFDVKD. The CDR3 totals 13 residues.

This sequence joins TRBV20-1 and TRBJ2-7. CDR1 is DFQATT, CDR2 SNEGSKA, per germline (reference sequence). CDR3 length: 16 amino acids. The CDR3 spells CSARDLWAGGSYEQYF.

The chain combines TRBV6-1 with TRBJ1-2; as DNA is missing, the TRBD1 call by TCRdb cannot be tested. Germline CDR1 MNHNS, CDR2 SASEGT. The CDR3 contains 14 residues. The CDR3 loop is CASRTGTVRYGYTF.

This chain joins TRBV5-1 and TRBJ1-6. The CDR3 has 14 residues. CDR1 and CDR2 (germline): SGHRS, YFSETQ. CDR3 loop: CASSAEGFNSPLHF.

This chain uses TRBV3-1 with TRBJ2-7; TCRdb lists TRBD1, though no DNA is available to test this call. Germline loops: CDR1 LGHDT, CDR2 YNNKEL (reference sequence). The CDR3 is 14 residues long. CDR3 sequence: CASSQDRPRPEQYF.

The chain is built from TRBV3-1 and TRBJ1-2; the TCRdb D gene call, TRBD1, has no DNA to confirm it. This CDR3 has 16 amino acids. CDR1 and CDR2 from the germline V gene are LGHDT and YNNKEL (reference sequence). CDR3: CASSAHHRGPNYGYTF.

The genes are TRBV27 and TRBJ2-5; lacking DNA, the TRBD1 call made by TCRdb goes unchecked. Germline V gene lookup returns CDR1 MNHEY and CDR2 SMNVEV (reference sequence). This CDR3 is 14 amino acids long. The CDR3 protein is CASSLYGGTETQYF.

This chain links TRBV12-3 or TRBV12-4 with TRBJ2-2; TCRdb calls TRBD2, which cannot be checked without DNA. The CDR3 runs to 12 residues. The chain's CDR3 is CASGGTTGELFF.

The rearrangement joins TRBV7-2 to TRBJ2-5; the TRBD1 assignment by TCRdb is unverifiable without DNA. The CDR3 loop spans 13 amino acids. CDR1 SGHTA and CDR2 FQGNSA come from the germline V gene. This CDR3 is CASATRAKETQYF. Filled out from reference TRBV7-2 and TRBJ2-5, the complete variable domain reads GAGVSQSPSNKVTEKGKDVELRCDPISGHTALYWYRQSLGQGLEFLIYFQGNSAPDKSGLPSDRFSAERTGGSVSTLTIQRTQQEDSAVYLCASATRAKETQYFGPGTRLLVL.

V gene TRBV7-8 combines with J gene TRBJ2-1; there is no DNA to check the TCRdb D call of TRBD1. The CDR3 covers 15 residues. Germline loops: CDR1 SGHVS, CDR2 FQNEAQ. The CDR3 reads CASSFELGQGVVQFF.

The CDR3 sequence is CASSLGVTGGVTGELFF. The rearrangement joins TRBV7-2 to TRBJ2-2; the D call from TCRdb, TRBD1, cannot be confirmed without DNA. The CDR3 totals 17 residues. CDR1 and CDR2 from the germline V gene are SGHTA and FQGNSA. The full variable domain, with the rest looked up from reference TRBV7-2 and TRBJ2-2, is GAGVSQSPSNKVTEKGKDVELRCDPISGHTALYWYRQSLGQGLEFLIYFQGNSAPDKSGLPSDRFSAERTGGSVSTLTIQRTQQEDSAVYLCASSLGVTGGVTGELFFGEGSRLTVL.

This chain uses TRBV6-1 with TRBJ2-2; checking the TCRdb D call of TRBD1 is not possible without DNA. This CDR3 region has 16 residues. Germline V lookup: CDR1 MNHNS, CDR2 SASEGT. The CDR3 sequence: CASSVLSHLFTGELFF.

CDR3 residues: CASSSRGRGNDGNTIYF. The chain recombines TRBV7-8 with TRBJ1-3; TCRdb gives TRBD1 as the D gene, but with no DNA this cannot be confirmed. Germline CDR1 reads SGHVS; CDR2 reads FQNEAQ. This CDR3 has 17 amino acids.

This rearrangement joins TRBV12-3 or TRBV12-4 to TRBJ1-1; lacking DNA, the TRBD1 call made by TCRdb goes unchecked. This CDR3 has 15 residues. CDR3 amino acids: CASSPRQGARTEAFF.

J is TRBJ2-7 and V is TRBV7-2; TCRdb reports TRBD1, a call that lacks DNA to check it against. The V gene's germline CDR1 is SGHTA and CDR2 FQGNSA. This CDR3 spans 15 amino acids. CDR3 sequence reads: CASSLTGTGAHEQYF.

The CDR3 spells CASSRRGYEQYF. This chain joins TRBV12-3 or TRBV12-4 and TRBJ2-7; TCRdb names TRBD1, which stays unverified in the absence of DNA. This CDR3 spans 12 amino acids.

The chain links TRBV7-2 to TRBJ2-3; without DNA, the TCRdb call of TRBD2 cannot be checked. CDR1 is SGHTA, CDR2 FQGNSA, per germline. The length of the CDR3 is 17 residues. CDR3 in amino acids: CASSLVSGGGATDTQYF. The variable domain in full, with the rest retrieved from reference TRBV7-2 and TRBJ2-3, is GAGVSQSPSNKVTEKGKDVELRCDPISGHTALYWYRQSLGQGLEFLIYFQGNSAPDKSGLPSDRFSAERTGGSVSTLTIQRTQQEDSAVYLCASSLVSGGGATDTQYFGPGTRLTVL.

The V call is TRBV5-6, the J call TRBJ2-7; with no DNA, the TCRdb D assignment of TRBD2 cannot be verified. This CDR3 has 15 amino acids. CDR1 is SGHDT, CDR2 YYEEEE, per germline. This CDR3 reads CASSFGVGLSYEQYF. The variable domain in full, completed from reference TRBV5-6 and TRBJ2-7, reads DAGVTQSPTHLIKTRGQQVTLRCSPKSGHDTVSWYQQALGQGPQFIFQYYEEEERQRGNFPDRFSGHQFPNYSSELNVNALLLGDSALYLCASSFGVGLSYEQYFGPGTRLTVT.

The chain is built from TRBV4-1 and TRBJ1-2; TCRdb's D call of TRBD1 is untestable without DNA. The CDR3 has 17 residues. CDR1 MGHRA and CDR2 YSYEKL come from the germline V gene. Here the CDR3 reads CASSHPAEEGSSRSYTF.

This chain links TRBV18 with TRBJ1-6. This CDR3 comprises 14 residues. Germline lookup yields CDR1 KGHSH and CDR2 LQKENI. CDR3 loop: CASSPQGSGSPLHF.

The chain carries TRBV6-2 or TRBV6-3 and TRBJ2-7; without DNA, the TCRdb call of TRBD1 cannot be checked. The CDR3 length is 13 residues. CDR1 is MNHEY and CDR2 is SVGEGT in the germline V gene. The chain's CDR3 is CASGGQTLYEQYF.

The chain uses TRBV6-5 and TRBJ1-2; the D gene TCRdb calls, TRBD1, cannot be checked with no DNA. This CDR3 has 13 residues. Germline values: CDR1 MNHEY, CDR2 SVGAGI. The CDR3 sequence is CASRYDRADGYTF.

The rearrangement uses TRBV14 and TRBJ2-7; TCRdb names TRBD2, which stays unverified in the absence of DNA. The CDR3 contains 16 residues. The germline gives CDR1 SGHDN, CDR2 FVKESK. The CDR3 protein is CASSQDSQAGEYEQYF. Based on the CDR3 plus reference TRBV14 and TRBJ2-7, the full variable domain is EAGVTQFPSHSVIEKGQTVTLRCDPISGHDNLYWYRRVMGKEIKFLLHFVKESKQDESGMPNNRFLAERTGGTYSTLKVQPAELEDSGVYFCASSQDSQAGEYEQYFGPGTRLTVT.

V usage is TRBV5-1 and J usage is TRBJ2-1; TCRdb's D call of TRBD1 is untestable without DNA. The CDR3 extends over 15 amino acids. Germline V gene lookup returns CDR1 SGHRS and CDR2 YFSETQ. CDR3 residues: CASTGQGAAYNEQFF.

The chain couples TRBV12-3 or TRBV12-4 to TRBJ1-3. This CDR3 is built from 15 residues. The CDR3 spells CASSKALSSGNTIYF.

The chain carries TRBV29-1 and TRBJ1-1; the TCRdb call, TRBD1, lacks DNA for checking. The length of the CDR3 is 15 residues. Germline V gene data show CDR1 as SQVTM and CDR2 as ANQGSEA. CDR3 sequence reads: CSVDRGPGQYTEAFF.